The text below deals with one T cell receptor beta chain. Its antigen is unknown. This specimen comes from a study of type 1 regulatory T cells. Overall study: This in vitro CD4 product, T-allo10, is enriched for Tr1 cells and alloantigen-specific.

Germline V gene lookup returns CDR1 MNHEY and CDR2 SMNVEV (reference sequence). V was clipped by 7 bases and J by 5 bases; unmatched bases: 10. The CDR3 is 15 amino acids. Graft donor-derived T-allo10 cells were described as host-alloantigen-specific, anergic, and alloantigen-specifically suppressive. TCRdb redid the calling of the reads with MiXCR, one entry per CDR3 protein. In the table there are about 24,000 distinct CDR3 sequences, 72% of which are singletons. The specimen sequenced was cultured T cells, either the whole culture or a sorted T cell fraction (not recorded which). The subset denotes: Tr1-enriched cell product generated in vitro against host alloantigens. The clonotype originates from a human donor in good health. The V call is TRBV27, the J call TRBJ2-1, with 8 bases matching TRBD2. In DNA form, the CDR3 reads TGTGCCAGCATACCGGGGGGGCCTGGGGACAATGAGCAGTTCTTC. As protein: CASIPGGPGDNEQFF.